These T cell receptor beta chains were read from a single sample in a study of cytomegalovirus exposure and HLA in healthy donors. Some clones are missing from TCRdb's copy, which holds only in-frame ones; the method was immunoSEQ multiplex PCR. The sample shows tens of thousands of clones, 45% to 70% of them seen only once. Sequencing was carried out using PBMCs. All receptors derive from a human donor in good health. Each CDR3 is given with its conserved first and last residue. Each record gives: J gene, D gene, clone size, V gene, CDR3 protein, CDR3 DNA. The D gene is left open where the match is weak. The size field is filled for only some rows; it gives once, few, many or a size class.

TRBJ1-2 NA NA TRBV7-2 CASSLAVASGGGYGYPF TGTGCCAGCAGCCTAGCGGTGGCCTCGGGGGGAGGCTATGGCTACCCCTTC
TRBJ2-1 NA NA TRBV30 CAWNLGNNEQFF TGTGCCTGGAACCTAGGCAACAATGAGCAGTTCTTC
TRBJ2-5 NA NA TRBV6-5 CASSYSQVQETQYF TGTGCCAGCAGTTACTCGCAGGTCCAGGAGACCCAGTACTTC
TRBJ1-1 TRBD1 NA TRBV7-2 CASQRQGMNTEAFF TGTGCCAGTCAAAGACAGGGAATGAACACTGAAGCTTTCTTT
TRBJ2-7 TRBD2 few TRBV7-9 CASSPTSGGSTSYEQYF TGTGCCAGCAGCCCCACTAGCGGGGGGTCCACGTCCTACGAGCAGTACTTC
TRBJ1-4 NA NA TRBV5-4 CASSLGGPKTNEKLFF TGTGCCAGCAGCTTGGGCGGCCCTAAAACCAATGAAAAACTGTTTTTT
TRBJ1-2 NA NA TRBV10-3 CAISESPGLTLYGYTF TGTGCCATCAGTGAGTCGCCAGGGTTGACGCTGTATGGCTACACCTTC
TRBJ2-1 NA few TRBV5-6 CASVDNTNYNEQFF TGTGCCAGCGTAGATAATACTAACTACAATGAGCAGTTCTTC
TRBJ1-1 NA NA TRBV11-3 CASSLTGVNTEAFF TGTGCCAGCAGCTTGACAGGAGTGAACACTGAAGCTTTCTTT
TRBJ1-1 NA few TRBV5-1 CASSLQRGDTEAFF TGCGCCAGCAGCTTGCAGCGGGGTGACACTGAAGCTTTCTTT
TRBJ2-3 TRBD2 NA TRBV6-6 CAGDSGGSTDTQYF TGTGCCGGTGATAGCGGGGGTAGCACAGATACGCAGTATTTT
TRBJ2-5 TRBD1 NA TRBV18 CASSDRVEETQYF TGTGCCAGCTCGGACAGGGTCGAGGAGACCCAGTACTTC
TRBJ2-6 NA once TRBV2 CASRTAAGANVLTF TGTGCCAGCAGGACGGCGGCAGGGGCCAACGTCCTGACTTTC
TRBJ1-2 TRBD1 NA TRBV27 CASSFGQGPYGYTF TGTGCCAGCAGTTTCGGACAGGGCCCTTATGGCTACACCTTC
TRBJ2-7 NA NA TRBV5-8 CASSLVREQYF TGTGCCAGCAGCTTGGTTCGCGAGCAGTACTTC
TRBJ2-7 TRBD1 once TRBV10-3 CAISGRDRGYEQYF TGTGCCATCAGTGGCCGGGACAGGGGTTACGAGCAGTACTTC
TRBJ2-7 NA NA TRBV11-1 CASSSRGNYYEQYF TGTGCCAGCAGCTCACGGGGGAACTACTACGAGCAGTACTTC
TRBJ1-6 NA few TRBV28 CASCYSSSYNSPLHF TGTGCCAGCTGTTACTCGAGCTCCTATAATTCACCCCTCCACTTT
TRBJ1-2 NA NA TRBV4-2 CASSQDLTVGGYPF TGTGCCAGCAGCCAAGATTTGACAGTGGGCGGCTACCCCTTC
TRBJ1-3 NA NA TRBV5-1 CASSFGGPVDTIYF TGCGCCAGCAGCTTCGGGGGGCCCGTCGACACCATATATTTT
TRBJ2-5 TRBD2 few TRBV11-2 CASSAGRAGEETQYF TGTGCCAGCAGCGCAGGGAGAGCGGGGGAAGAGACCCAGTACTTC
TRBJ2-7 TRBD1 NA TRBV5-6 CASSSGQGYEQYF TGTGCCAGCAGCTCGGGACAGGGGTACGAGCAGTACTTC
TRBJ1-4 TRBD1 few TRBV4-3 CASSQDDRGNEKLFF TGCGCCAGCAGCCAAGATGACAGGGGAAATGAAAAACTGTTTTTT
TRBJ1-4 NA NA TRBV18 CASSPQPPAGEKLFF TGTGCCAGCTCACCCCAGCCTCCTGCAGGGGAAAAACTGTTTTTT
TRBJ2-2 NA NA TRBV7-2 CASRSIGTSGELFF TGTGCCAGCAGATCCATAGGGACTTCCGGGGAGCTGTTTTTT
TRBJ1-3 NA NA TRBV6-5 CASRRQSKTGNTIYF TGTGCCAGCAGGAGACAGTCGAAAACTGGAAACACCATATATTTT
TRBJ2-3 NA NA TRBV7-2 CASSFSPSPDTQYF TGTGCCAGCAGCTTTAGCCCTAGCCCAGATACGCAGTATTTT
TRBJ2-5 NA NA TRBV5-4 CASSQQGRRETQYF TGTGCCAGCAGCCAACAGGGTCGAAGGGAGACCCAGTACTTC
TRBJ1-5 NA few TRBV23-1 CASSQSRGYNQPQHF TGCGCCAGCAGTCAATCGCGCGGGTACAATCAGCCCCAGCATTTT
TRBJ1-2 TRBD1 few TRBV6-6 CASSSTGGFGYTF TGTGCCAGCAGCTCCACAGGGGGCTTTGGCTACACCTTC
TRBJ2-1 TRBD2 NA TRBV18 CASSPVAGGEYNEQFF TGTGCCAGCTCACCCGTAGCGGGGGGAGAATACAATGAGCAGTTCTTC
TRBJ2-7 TRBD2 few TRBV2 CASGILAGTDF TGTGCCAGCGGCATACTAGCGGGGACCGACTTC
TRBJ2-7 TRBD1 NA TRBV6-5 CASSYGRDRGAKQYF TGTGCCAGCAGTTACGGGAGGGACAGGGGAGCAAAGCAGTACTTC
TRBJ1-6 NA few TRBV10-2 CASRDVQGWDSPLHF TGCGCCAGCAGGGACGTACAGGGTTGGGATTCACCCCTCCACTTT
TRBJ1-6 TRBD1 NA TRBV10-3 CAISGDQGAKNSPLHF TGTGCCATCAGTGGAGATCAGGGGGCGAAAAATTCACCCCTCCACTTT
TRBJ2-3 TRBD2 NA TRBV6-5 CASSYAAGGSTDTQYF TGTGCCAGCAGTTACGCGGCGGGGGGGAGCACAGATACGCAGTATTTT
TRBJ2-2 TRBD2 NA TRBV5-1 CASSWLAGANTGELFF TGCGCCAGCAGCTGGCTAGCGGGGGCGAACACCGGGGAGCTGTTTTTT
TRBJ2-5 TRBD2 few TRBV14 CASSQAGLAGGRETQYF TGTGCCAGCAGCCAAGCGGGACTAGCGGGGGGCCGAGAGACCCAGTACTTC
TRBJ1-4 TRBD1 NA TRBV4-1 CASSRRTGGDEKLFF TGCGCCAGCAGCCGCAGGACAGGGGGAGATGAAAAACTGTTTTTT
TRBJ1-1 NA few TRBV9 CASSVDPWAGNTEAFF TGTGCCAGCAGCGTAGATCCCTGGGCCGGGAACACTGAAGCTTTCTTT
TRBJ2-1 NA NA TRBV2 CASSREAYNEQFF TGTGCCAGTTCAAGAGAGGCCTACAATGAGCAGTTCTTC
TRBJ1-1 NA NA TRBV6-5 CASSPWVRGNTEAFF TGTGCCAGCAGCCCTTGGGTCAGGGGGAACACTGAAGCTTTCTTT
TRBJ2-6 TRBD1 NA TRBV2 CASATGGAGGANVLTF TGTGCCAGCGCTACAGGGGGCGCAGGAGGGGCCAACGTCCTGACTTTC
TRBJ2-7 NA NA TRBV7-2 CASSQDTTLIYEQYF TGTGCCAGCAGCCAGGACACGACCCTTATCTACGAGCAGTACTTC
TRBJ1-1 NA few TRBV4-3 CASSRADVAEAFF TGCGCCAGCAGCCGAGCGGACGTTGCTGAAGCTTTCTTT
TRBJ2-7 TRBD1 NA TRBV15 CATSRETGGSYEQYF TGTGCCACCAGCAGAGAGACAGGGGGATCCTACGAGCAGTACTTC
TRBJ1-5 NA NA TRBV6-4 CASSTGPGNQPQHF TGTGCCAGCAGCACAGGGCCGGGCAATCAGCCCCAGCATTTT
TRBJ2-7 NA NA TRBV14 CASSQVFGRGPQYEQYF TGTGCCAGCAGCCAAGTCTTCGGGCGGGGGCCCCAATACGAGCAGTACTTC
TRBJ1-5 NA NA TRBV2 CASSSTGQPQHF TGTGCCAGCAGTTCCACAGGGCAGCCCCAGCATTTT
TRBJ2-7 TRBD1 few TRBV2 CASRSPGQGSRPYEQYF TGTGCCAGCAGAAGCCCGGGACAGGGGTCGCGGCCCTACGAGCAGTACTTC
TRBJ2-7 TRBD2 NA TRBV5-1 CASSFGRPYEQYF TGCGCCAGCAGCTTCGGGAGGCCCTACGAGCAGTACTTC
TRBJ1-1 TRBD1 NA TRBV5-1 CASSLDRGHLPEAFF TGCGCCAGCAGCTTGGACAGGGGGCATCTTCCTGAAGCTTTCTTT
TRBJ2-7 NA few TRBV9 CASSKTGTPIGEQYF TGTGCCAGCAGCAAAACCGGGACTCCAATCGGCGAGCAGTACTTC
TRBJ2-6 TRBD1 NA TRBV18 CASSLGTGGAGANVLTF TGTGCCAGCTCACTAGGGACAGGGGGCGCTGGGGCCAACGTCCTGACTTTC
TRBJ2-2 NA NA TRBV5-4 CASSLNRVRGGHSNTGELFF TGTGCCAGCAGCTTGAATAGGGTTCGCGGGGGCCATTCGAACACCGGGGAGCTGTTTTTT
TRBJ2-7 NA few TRBV11-2 CASSHARVYEQYF TGTGCCAGCAGCCACGCCCGAGTCTACGAGCAGTACTTC
TRBJ2-3 TRBD2 NA TRBV7-9 CASSLVGLATDTQYF TGTGCCAGCAGCTTAGTGGGACTAGCCACAGATACGCAGTATTTT
TRBJ1-1 TRBD1 NA TRBV29-1 CSVFQGVYTEAFF TGCAGCGTCTTCCAGGGGGTTTACACTGAAGCTTTCTTT
TRBJ2-5 NA few TRBV29-1 CSVEQGMGTQYF TGCAGCGTTGAACAGGGAATGGGGACCCAGTACTTC